These 8 T cell receptor beta chains were all obtained from the same sample, sequenced in a study of blood T cell repertoires in COVID-19. TCRdb's copy holds only in-frame clones and misses some; the assay was immunoSEQ multiplex PCR. The data hold approximately 260,000 clones, with roughly 90% observed a single time. The sequenced sample consisted of PBMCs or T cells enriched from blood (not recorded which). These receptors all stem from a woman aged 30 to 39 with acute COVID-19.

The chain joins TRBV9 to TRBJ2-1, with 11 bases lining up with TRBD2. CDR1 is SGDLS, CDR2 YYNGEE, per germline. This CDR3 spans 13 amino acids. The ends lost 10 bases at V and 9 bases at J; junction bases unmatched: 9. The chain's CDR3 is CAGSSGGATEQFF. CDR3 DNA: TGTGCCGGAAGTAGCGGGGGGGCCACTGAGCAGTTCTTC.

Here the CDR3 reads CASSHLGRRETQYF. The CDR3, as DNA: TGCGCCAGCAGCCATTTGGGGAGGAGGGAGACCCAGTACTTC. The chain uses TRBV4-1 and TRBJ2-5, with a tentative D call TRBD2 (6 bases). The CDR3 runs to 14 residues. Trimming left V 3 bases short and J 5 bases short, with 13 bases between. Germline V CDR1 and CDR2: MGHRA, YSYEKL.

V gene TRBV28 combines with J gene TRBJ1-2, with 8 bases identical to TRBD1. The length of the CDR3 is 13 residues. Germline CDR1 and CDR2: MDHEN and SYDVKM. The ends lost 7 bases at V and 4 bases at J; junction bases unmatched: 5. The CDR3 DNA is TGTGCCAGCAAAGAGGGGACAGGCTATGGCTACACCTTC. Translating it yields CASKEGTGYGYTF.

This chain connects TRBV9 to TRBJ2-2; 9 nucleotides match TRBD1. The CDR3 has 17 residues. The germline V gene encodes CDR1 SGDLS and CDR2 YYNGEE. Trimming removed 2 bases from V and 5 bases from J; junction bases left unmatched: 10. The CDR3 here is CASSVLTGGRSTGELFF. For the CDR3, the DNA is TGTGCCAGCAGCGTCCTAACAGGGGGCCGAAGTACCGGGGAGCTGTTTTTT.

CDR3 coding DNA: TGTGCCAGCAGCCTAGGACAGAACTATGGCTACACCTTC. The encoded protein is CASSLGQNYGYTF. The chain couples TRBV6-5 to TRBJ1-2; maybe TRBD1 (6 bases). This CDR3 is built from 13 residues. With 6 bases removed from V and 2 bases from J, the gap between germline ends came to 10 bases. Germline loops: CDR1 MNHEY, CDR2 SVGAGI.

The CDR3 DNA reads as TGTGCCAGCTCACCCGGGACACTTAATGAAAAACTGTTTTTT. It is translated as CASSPGTLNEKLFF. This chain links TRBV18 with TRBJ1-4; possible D gene TRBD1, 6 bases. The V end was cut by 3 bases, the J end by 4 bases, with 9 bases between. The CDR3 extends over 14 amino acids. Germline V lookup: CDR1 KGHSH, CDR2 LQKENI.

CDR3: CASSPLNEKLFF. As DNA, the CDR3 is TGTGCCAGCAGCCCCTTAAATGAAAAACTGTTTTTT. The rearrangement uses TRBV7-6 and TRBJ1-4; unclear D gene. The CDR3 has 12 amino acids. The germline gives CDR1 SGHVS, CDR2 FNYEAQ. With 5 bases removed from V and 5 bases from J, the gap between germline ends came to 6 bases.

This sequence joins TRBV14 and TRBJ1-5; D is ambiguous. The CDR3 runs to 12 residues. Trimming left V 4 bases short and J 9 bases short, with 10 bases between. CDR1 SGHDN and CDR2 FVKESK come from the germline V gene. CDR3 sequence (DNA): TGTGCCAGCAGCCCCTCGACGGGGCCCCAGCATTTT. Its protein is CASSPSTGPQHF.